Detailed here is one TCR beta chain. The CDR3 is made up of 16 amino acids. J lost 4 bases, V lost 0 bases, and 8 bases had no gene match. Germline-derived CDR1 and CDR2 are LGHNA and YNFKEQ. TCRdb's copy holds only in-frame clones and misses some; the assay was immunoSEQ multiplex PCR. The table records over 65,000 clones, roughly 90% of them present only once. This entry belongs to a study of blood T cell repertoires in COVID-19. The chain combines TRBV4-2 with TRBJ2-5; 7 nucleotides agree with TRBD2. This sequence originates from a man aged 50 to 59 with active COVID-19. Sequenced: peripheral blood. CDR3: CASSQDRGDLGETQYF. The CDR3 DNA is TGTGCCAGCAGCCAAGATCGGGGGGACCTTGGAGAGACCCAGTACTTC.